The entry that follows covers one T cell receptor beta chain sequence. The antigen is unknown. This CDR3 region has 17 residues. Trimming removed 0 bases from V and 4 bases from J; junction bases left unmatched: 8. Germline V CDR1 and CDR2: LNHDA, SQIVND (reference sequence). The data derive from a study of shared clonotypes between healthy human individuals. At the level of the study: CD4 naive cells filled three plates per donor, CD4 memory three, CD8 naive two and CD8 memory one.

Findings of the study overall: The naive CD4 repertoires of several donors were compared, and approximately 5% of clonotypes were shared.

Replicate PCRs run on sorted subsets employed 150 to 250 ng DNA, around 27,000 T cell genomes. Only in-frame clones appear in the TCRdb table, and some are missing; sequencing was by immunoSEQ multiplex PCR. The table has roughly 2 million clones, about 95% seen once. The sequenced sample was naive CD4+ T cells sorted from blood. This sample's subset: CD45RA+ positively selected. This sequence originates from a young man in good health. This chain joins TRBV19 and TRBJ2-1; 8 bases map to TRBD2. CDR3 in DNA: TGTGCCAGTAGTATAGATCTACTCGCGGGAGGTTACAATGAGCAGTTCTTC. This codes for CASSIDLLAGGYNEQFF.